What follows describes a single T cell receptor beta chain. Its antigen is currently unknown. The sample comes from a study of T cell responses to AZD1222 COVID-19 vaccine. Study-wide points: The study found vaccine-associated CD4 TCRs spanning spike, dominant at 160-218 and 743-854.

This CDR3 contains 16 residues. Deletions cut 5 bases from V and 1 base from J, with 15 bases between. Germline V gene sequence: CDR1 SGHTA, CDR2 FQGTGA. Assay: immunoSEQ multiplex PCR; the TCRdb copy retains only in-frame clones and omits some. The sample shows about 160,000 clones, roughly 94% of them seen only once. The input for sequencing was peripheral blood, taken 28 days after the second AZD1222 dose. The chain recombines TRBV7-3 with TRBJ2-1; D remains ambiguous. The receptor was derived from an adult who received the AZD1222 COVID-19 vaccine. The DNA of the CDR3 is TGTGCCAGCAGCCCCTGGACCAAAAAGTCCTACAATGAGCAGTTCTTC. Amino acid sequence: CASSPWTKKSYNEQFF.